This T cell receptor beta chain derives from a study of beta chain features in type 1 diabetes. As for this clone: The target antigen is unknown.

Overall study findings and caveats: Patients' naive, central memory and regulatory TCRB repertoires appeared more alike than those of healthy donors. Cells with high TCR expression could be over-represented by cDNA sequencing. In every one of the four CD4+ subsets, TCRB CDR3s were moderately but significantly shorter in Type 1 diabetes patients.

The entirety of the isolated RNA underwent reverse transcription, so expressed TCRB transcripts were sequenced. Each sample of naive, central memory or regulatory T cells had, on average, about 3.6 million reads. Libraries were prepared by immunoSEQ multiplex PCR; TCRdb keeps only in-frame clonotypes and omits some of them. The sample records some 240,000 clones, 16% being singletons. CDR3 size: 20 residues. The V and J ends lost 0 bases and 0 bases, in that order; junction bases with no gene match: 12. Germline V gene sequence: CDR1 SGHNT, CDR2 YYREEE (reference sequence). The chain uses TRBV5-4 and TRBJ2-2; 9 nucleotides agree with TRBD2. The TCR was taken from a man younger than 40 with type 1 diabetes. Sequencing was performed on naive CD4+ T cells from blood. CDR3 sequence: CASSLVSRLADIANTGELFF. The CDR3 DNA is TGTGCCAGCAGCTTGGTGAGCCGACTAGCGGATATCGCGAACACCGGGGAGCTGTTTTTT.